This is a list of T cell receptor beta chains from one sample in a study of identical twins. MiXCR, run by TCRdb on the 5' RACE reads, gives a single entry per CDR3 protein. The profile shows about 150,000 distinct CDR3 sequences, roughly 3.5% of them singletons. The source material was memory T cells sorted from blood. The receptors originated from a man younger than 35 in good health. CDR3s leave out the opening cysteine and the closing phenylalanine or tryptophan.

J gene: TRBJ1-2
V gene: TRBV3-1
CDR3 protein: ASSQDTGVYGYT

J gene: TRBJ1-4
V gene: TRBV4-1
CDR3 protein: ASSQVSISRKLF

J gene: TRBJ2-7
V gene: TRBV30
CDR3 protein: AWMRSPYEQY

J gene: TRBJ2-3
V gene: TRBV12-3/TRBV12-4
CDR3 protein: ASSFWQEQNTQY

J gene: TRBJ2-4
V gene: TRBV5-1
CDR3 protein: ASSLIEAGGPLAKNIQY

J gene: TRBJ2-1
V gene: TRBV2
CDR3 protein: ASCQGYNEQF

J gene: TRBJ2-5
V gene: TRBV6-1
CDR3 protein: ASTLRLAGFETQY

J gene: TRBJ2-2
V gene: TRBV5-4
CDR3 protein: ASSREWDNTGELF

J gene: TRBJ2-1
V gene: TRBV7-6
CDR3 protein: ASSPSRLAGAEQF

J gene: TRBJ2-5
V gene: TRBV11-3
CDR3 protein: ASSLGLVQETQY

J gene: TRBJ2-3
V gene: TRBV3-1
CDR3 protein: ASSQGAGRDTQY

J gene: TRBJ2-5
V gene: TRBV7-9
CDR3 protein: ASSVLPNLMGTQY

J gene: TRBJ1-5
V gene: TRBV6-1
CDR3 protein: ASMSREYSNQPQH

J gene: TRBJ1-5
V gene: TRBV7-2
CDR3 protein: ASSLGSGRLDQPQH

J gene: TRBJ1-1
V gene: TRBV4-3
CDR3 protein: ASSQVGQFTEAF

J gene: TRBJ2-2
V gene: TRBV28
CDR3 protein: ASSSTGQHTGELF

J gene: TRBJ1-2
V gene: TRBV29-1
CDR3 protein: SVELGPNVGYT

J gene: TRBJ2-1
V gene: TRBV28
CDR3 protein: ASRSTGSQQNEQF

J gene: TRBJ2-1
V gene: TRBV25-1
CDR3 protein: ASSEWGQQF

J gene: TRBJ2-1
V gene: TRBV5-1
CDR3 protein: ASSLALAGGRAYNEQF